Presented here are 4 T cell receptor beta chains from one specimen sequenced in a study of blood T cell repertoires in COVID-19 (dated by TCRdb to the early 2020s). Libraries were made using the immunoSEQ multiplex PCR assay. Held by TCRdb, this immuneACCESS table contains in-frame sequences only and omits some clones. Under half of the omission traces to an unresolved V gene where checked; the cause of the rest is unknown. This sample has around 35,000 clones in its table, and about 87% of those were observed once. The ten largest clones take up 35% to 55% of the sample. Sequencing was done on a sample of peripheral blood. The receptors were sampled from a human donor in a cohort sampled during active COVID-19.

Only a few counts were recorded for this clone. The V gene is TRBV5-4, the J gene TRBJ2-2; D is unresolved. The germline V gene has CDR1 SGHNT and CDR2 YYREEE (reference sequence). V gave up 0 bases and J gave up 1 base, with 4 bases separating them. This CDR3 has 14 amino acids. The CDR3 DNA reads as TGTGCCAGCAGCTTGGCAGGGAACACCGGGGAGCTGTTTTTT. Translation gives CASSLAGNTGELFF.

The V and J genes are TRBV23-1 and TRBJ1-6, with 9 bases fitting TRBD1. TRBV23-1 is placed among ORFs of uncertain function. Trimming removed 1 base from V and 7 bases from J; junction bases left unmatched: 8. CDR3 size: 17 residues. The CDR3 DNA is TGCGCCAGCAGTCAATTCCCGCAGGGACAGGGAAATTCACCCCTCCACTTT. It specifies CASSQFPQGQGNSPLHF.

The chain is built from TRBV7-2 and TRBJ2-2, with TRBD2 identical over 8 bases. V was pared by 5 bases and J by 6 bases, with 11 bases of the junction left unmatched. CDR3 length: 16 amino acids. Germline V gene lookup returns CDR1 SGHTA and CDR2 FQGNSA. Here the CDR3 DNA reads TGTGCCAGCAGCCCGTTTGCGGGGGGTTTGTCCGGGGAGCTGTTTTTT. Its protein product is CASSPFAGGLSGELFF.

The gene calls are TRBV7-8 and TRBJ2-5; 10 nucleotides match TRBD2. The germline gives CDR1 SGHVS, CDR2 FQNEAQ. V was pared by 1 base and J by 0 bases, with 2 bases of the junction left unmatched. The CDR3 runs 16 residues. The CDR3 sequence is CASSLVSGGNQETQYF. The CDR3 DNA follows: TGTGCCAGCAGCTTAGTTAGCGGGGGGAACCAAGAGACCCAGTACTTC.